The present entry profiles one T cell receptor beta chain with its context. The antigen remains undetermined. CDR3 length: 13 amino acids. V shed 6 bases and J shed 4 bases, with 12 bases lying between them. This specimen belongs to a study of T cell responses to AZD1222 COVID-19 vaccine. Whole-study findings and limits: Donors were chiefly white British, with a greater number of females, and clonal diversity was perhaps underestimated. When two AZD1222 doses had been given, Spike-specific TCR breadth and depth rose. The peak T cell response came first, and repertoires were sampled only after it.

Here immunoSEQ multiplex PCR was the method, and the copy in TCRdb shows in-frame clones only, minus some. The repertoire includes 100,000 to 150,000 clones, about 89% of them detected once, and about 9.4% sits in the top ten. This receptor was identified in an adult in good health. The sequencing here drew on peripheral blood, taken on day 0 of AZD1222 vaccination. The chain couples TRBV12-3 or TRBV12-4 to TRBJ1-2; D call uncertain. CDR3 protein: CASSNGLFYGYTF. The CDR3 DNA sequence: TGTGCCAGCAGCAACGGACTTTTCTATGGCTACACCTTC.